This T cell receptor beta chain was profiled in a study of blood T cell repertoires in COVID-19 (dated by TCRdb to 2018 to 2020). For the study in its entirety: The collaborator samples originated in the United States, Italy and Spain and spanned the acute and convalescent phases of COVID-19. The material from the prospective study consisted of cDNA or gDNA derived from T cells, B-cell-depleted T cells, or PBMCs. Subjects who had been exposed to COVID-19, were actively infected with it, or had recovered from it provided the deeply sampled blood TCRbeta repertoires that made up the dataset. The repertoires were released in a freely available public database intended as a resource for research on the immune response to SARS-CoV-2. The samples were drawn from two sources: the first 160 participants of the ongoing ImmuneRACE study, and 1,254 subjects contributed by 6 global collaborators. The sample metadata nearly always contained a de-identified subject ID, COVID-19 status, age in years and sex. Where HLA class I and class II types were available, the types were taken from metadata supplied by the sample provider, not from assay-based typing. What the research found in general, with its limitations: The amount of clinical and demographic metadata varied by source and participant and was provided uncurated.

Participants in the prospective study were aged about 18 to 100 years, lived in 20 to 25 United States geographic areas, and enrolled through a virtual design. To assign participants to cohorts, the prospective study relied on clinical history that participants themselves reported in a screening survey and a study questionnaire. Recovered participants in ImmuneRACE Cohort 3 were defined by two consecutive negative NP/OP PCR tests, clearance by a healthcare professional, or resolution of symptoms. In the prospective study, mobile phlebotomists collected whole blood, serum and a nasopharyngeal or oropharyngeal swab from each participant. Prospective study participants could optionally give additional blood draws and questionnaires over an approximately 2-month period. Prospective study blood samples were shipped either frozen or at room temperature before DNA extraction. TCRbeta CDR3 regions were amplified from genomic DNA by means of the immunoSEQ Assay, a bias-controlled multiplex PCR. The original pipeline was this. Nucleated cell counts per sample were estimated from amplification of reference gene primers within the assay. Sequence reads were collapsed and filtered to measure the absolute abundance of every unique TCRbeta CDR3 rearrangement. For each sample, productive Simpson clonality was calculated as the square root of Simpson's diversity index across productive rearrangements. TCRdb provides this immuneACCESS table in a form limited to in-frame rearrangements. Some clones are lacking; in checked studies, under half of them reflect an unresolved V gene, and why the rest are absent is not known. The V and J calls and clone size come from that table; D and trimming were worked out from the DNA. The sample data list a few hundred thousand clones, and about 85% of these were observed just once. Approximately 5.3% of the sample is held by the ten biggest clonotypes.

The V and J ends are trimmed by 1 base and 9 bases, leaving 10 bases between them. From the germline V gene (reference sequence), CDR1 is LGHDT and CDR2 is YNNKEL. Counted from cysteine to phenylalanine, this CDR3 has 12 amino acids. Only the CDR3 region is kept as DNA, spanning 36 bases read in frame from base 1. To note about this clone: Its antigen has not been determined. One base away there is no much larger clone; base qualities are not given.

This receptor chain uses TRBV3-1 (or the pseudogene TRBV3-2) and TRBJ2-7; the D gene assignment is ambiguous. Sequenced input: PBMCs or T cells enriched from blood (not recorded which). The sequence came from a woman aged 30 to 39 who had recovered from COVID-19. Here the CDR3 is given as CASSQGERRQYF. The nucleotide sequence reads TGTGCCAGCAGCCAAGGCGAACGGAGGCAGTACTTC.